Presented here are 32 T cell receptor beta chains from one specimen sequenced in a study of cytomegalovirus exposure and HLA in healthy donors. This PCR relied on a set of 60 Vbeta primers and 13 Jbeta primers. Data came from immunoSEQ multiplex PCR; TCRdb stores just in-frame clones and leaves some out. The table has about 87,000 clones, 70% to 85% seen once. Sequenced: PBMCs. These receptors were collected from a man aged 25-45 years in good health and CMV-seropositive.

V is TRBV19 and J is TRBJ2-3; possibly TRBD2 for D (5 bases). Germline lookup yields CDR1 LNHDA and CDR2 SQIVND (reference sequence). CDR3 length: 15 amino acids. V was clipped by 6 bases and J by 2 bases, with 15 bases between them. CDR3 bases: TGTGCCAGTAGGAGAGAAAGCGGACCCACAGATACGCAGTATTTT. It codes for CASRRESGPTDTQYF.

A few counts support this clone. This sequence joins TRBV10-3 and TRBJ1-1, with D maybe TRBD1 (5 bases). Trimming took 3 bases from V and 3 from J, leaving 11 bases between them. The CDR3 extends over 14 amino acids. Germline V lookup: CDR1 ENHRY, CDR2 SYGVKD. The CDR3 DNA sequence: TGTGCCATCAGTGATCAGGGTCCGGACACTGAAGCTTTCTTT. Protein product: CAISDQGPDTEAFF.

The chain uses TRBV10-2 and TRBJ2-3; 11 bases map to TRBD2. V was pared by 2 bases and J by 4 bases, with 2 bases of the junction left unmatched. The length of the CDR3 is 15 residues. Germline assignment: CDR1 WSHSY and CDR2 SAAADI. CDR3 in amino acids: CASSETSGGPDTQYF. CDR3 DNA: TGCGCCAGCAGTGAGACTAGCGGGGGCCCAGATACGCAGTATTTT.

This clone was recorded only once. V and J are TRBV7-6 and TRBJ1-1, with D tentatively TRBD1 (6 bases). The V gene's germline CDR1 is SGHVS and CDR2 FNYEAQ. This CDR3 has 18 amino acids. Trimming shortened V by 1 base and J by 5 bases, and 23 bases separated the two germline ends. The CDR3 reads CASSLDALRFKGGTEAFF. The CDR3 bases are TGTGCCAGCAGCTTAGATGCTTTGAGGTTTAAGGGGGGGACTGAAGCTTTCTTT.

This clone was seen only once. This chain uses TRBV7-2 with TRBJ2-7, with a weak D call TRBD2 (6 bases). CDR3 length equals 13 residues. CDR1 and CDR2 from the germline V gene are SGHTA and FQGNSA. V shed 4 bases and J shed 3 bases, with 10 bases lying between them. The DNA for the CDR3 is TGTGCCAGCAGCTCTGGACTATACTACGAGCAGTACTTC. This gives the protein CASSSGLYYEQYF.

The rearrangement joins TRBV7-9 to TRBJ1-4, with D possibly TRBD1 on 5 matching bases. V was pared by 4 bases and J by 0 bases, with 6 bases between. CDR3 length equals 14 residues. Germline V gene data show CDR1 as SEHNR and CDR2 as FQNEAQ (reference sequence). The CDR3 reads CASSSGSTNEKLFF. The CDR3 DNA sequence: TGTGCCAGCAGCTCAGGGTCAACTAATGAAAAACTGTTTTTT.

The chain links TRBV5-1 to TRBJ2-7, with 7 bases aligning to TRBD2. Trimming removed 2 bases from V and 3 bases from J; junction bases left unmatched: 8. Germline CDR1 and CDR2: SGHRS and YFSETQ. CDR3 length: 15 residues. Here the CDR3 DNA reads TGCGCCAGCAGCTTCGGCGGGAGTGGGTTCTACGAGCAGTACTTC. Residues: CASSFGGSGFYEQYF.

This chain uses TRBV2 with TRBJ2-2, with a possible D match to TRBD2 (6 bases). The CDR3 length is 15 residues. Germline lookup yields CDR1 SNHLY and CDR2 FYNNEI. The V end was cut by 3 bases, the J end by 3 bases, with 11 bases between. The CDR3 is CASSERREHTGELFF. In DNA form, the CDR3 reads TGTGCCAGCAGTGAGAGGAGGGAGCACACCGGGGAGCTGTTTTTT.

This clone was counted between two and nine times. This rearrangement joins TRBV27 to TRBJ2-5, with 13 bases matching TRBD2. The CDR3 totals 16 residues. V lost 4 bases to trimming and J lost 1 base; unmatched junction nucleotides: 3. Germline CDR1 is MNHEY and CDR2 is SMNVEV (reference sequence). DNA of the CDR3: TGTGCCAGCAGTTCGGGACTAGCGGGACTCCAAGAGACCCAGTACTTC. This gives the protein CASSSGLAGLQETQYF.

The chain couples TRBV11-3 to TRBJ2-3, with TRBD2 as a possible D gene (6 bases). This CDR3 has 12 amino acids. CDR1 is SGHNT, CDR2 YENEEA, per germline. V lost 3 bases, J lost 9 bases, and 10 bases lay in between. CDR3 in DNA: TGTGCCAGCAGCTTCGGGACTGGGACGCAGTATTTT. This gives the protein CASSFGTGTQYF.

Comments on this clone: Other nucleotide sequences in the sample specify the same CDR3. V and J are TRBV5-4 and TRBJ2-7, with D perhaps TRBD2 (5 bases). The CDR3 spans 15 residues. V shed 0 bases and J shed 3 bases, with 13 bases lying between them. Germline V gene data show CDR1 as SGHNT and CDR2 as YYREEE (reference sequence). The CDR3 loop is CASSLEAGRSYEQYF. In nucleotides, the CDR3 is TGTGCCAGCAGCTTGGAGGCGGGCAGGAGCTACGAGCAGTACTTC.

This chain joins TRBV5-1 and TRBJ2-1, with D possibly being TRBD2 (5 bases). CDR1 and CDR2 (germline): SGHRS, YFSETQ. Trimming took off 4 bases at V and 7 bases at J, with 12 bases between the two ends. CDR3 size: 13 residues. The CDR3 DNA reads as TGCGCCAGCAGCCCGGACGGGGAAAATGAGCAGTTCTTC. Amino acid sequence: CASSPDGENEQFF.

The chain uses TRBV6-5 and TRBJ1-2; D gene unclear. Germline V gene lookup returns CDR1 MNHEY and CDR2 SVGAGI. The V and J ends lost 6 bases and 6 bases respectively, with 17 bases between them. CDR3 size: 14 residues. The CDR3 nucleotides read TGTGCCAGCAGGCCGTCAGCAGGCCCTAATGGCTACACCTTC. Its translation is CASRPSAGPNGYTF.

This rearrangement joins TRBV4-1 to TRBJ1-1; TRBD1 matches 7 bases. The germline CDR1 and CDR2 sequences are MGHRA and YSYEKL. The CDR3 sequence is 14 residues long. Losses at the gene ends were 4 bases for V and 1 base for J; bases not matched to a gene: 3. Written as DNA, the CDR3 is TGCGCCAGCAGCCGACAGGGTACGAACACTGAAGCTTTCTTT. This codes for CASSRQGTNTEAFF.

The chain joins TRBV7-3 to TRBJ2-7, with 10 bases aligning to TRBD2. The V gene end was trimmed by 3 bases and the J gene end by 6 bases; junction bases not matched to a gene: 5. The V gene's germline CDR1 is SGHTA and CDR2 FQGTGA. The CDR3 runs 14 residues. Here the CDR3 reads CASSFGTSESEQYF. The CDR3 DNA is TGTGCCAGCAGCTTCGGGACTAGCGAGAGCGAGCAGTACTTC.

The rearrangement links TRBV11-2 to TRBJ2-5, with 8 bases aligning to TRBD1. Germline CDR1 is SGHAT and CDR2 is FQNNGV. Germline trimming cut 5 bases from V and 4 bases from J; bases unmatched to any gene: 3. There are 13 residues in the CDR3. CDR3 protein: CASSPGTGETQYF. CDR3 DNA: TGTGCCAGCAGCCCTGGGACAGGAGAGACCCAGTACTTC. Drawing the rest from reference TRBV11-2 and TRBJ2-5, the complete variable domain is EAGVAQSPRYKIIEKRQSVAFWCNPISGHATLYWYQQILGQGPKLLIQFQNNGVVDDSQLPKDRFSAERLKGVDSTLKIQPAKLEDSAVYLCASSPGTGETQYFGPGTRLLVL.

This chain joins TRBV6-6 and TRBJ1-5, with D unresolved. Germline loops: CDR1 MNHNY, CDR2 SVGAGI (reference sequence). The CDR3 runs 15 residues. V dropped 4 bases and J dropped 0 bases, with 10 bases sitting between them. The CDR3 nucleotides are TGTGCCAGCAGTTCCTCCGGGGTTAGCAATCAGCCCCAGCATTTT. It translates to CASSSSGVSNQPQHF.

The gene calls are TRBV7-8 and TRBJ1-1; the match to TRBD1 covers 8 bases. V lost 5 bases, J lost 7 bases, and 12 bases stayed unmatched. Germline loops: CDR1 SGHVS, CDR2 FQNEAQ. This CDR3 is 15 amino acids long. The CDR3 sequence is CASSRLQGVKVEAFF. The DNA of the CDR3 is TGTGCCAGCAGCCGGCTACAGGGGGTGAAGGTTGAAGCTTTCTTT.

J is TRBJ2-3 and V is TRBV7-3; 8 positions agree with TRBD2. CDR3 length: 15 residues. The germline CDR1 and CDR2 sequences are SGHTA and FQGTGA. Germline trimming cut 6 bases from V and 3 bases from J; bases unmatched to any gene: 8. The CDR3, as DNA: TGTGCCAGCAGTCTTAAAAGCGGGAGAACAGATACGCAGTATTTT. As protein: CASSLKSGRTDTQYF.

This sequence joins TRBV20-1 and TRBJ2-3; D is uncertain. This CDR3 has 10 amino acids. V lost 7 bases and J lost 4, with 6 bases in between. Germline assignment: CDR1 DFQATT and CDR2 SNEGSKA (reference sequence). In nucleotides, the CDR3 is TGCAGTGTAGAGGCAGATACGCAGTATTTT. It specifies CSVEADTQYF.

The CDR3 nucleotides are TGTGCCAGCAGCTTAGCCCCAGGGGGCTTTAACACCGGGGAGCTGTTTTTT. Translated: CASSLAPGGFNTGELFF. V is TRBV7-9 and J is TRBJ2-2, with 8 nucleotides matching TRBD1. Unmatched junction bases numbered 5, after V lost 0 bases and J lost 2 bases. Germline loops: CDR1 SEHNR, CDR2 FQNEAQ (reference sequence). The CDR3 sequence is 17 residues long.

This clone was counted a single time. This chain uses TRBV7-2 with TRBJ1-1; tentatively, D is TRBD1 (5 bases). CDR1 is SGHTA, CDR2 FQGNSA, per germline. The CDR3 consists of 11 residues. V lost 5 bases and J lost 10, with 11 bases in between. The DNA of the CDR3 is TGTGCCAGCAGCGAACGGGGGGGAGCTTTCTTT. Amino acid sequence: CASSERGGAFF.

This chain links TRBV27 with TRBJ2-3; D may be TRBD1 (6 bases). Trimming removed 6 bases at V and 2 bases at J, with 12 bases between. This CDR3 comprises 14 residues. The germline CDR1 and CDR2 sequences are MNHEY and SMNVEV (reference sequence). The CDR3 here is CASRRGQFTDTQYF. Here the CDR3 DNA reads TGTGCCAGCAGGCGCGGACAGTTCACAGATACGCAGTATTTT.

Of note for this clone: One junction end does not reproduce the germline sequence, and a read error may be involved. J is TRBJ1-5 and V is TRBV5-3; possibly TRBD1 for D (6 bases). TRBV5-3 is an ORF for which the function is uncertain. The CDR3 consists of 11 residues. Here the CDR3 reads CARKGGGPQNF. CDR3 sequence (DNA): TGTGCCAGGAAAGGGGGAGGGCCCCAGAATTTT.

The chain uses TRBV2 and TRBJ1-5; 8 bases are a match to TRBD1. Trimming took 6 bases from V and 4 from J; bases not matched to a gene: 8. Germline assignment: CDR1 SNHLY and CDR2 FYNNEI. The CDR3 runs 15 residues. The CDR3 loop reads CASRALTGGNQPQHF. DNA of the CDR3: TGTGCCAGCAGAGCCCTCACAGGGGGAAATCAGCCCCAGCATTTT.

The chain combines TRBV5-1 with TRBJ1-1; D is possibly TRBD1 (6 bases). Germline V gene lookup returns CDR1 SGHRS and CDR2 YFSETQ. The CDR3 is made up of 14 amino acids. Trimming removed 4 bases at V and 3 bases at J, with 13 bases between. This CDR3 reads CASSPRGFDTEAFF. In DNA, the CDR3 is TGCGCCAGCAGCCCCAGGGGATTTGACACTGAAGCTTTCTTT.

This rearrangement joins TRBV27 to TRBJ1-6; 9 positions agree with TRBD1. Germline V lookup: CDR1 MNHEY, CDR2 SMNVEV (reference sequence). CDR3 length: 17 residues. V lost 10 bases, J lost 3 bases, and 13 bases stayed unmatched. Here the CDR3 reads CATSGQGISYYNSPLHF. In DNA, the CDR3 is TGTGCCACTTCGGGACAGGGAATAAGCTACTATAATTCACCCCTCCACTTT.

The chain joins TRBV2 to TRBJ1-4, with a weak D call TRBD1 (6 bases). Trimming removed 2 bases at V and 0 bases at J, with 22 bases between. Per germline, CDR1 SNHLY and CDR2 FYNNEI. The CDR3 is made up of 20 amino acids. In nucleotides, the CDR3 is TGTGCCAGCAGTGAACGAACTTGGAGTGGGGGCGCCCCAACTAATGAAAAACTGTTTTTT. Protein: CASSERTWSGGAPTNEKLFF.

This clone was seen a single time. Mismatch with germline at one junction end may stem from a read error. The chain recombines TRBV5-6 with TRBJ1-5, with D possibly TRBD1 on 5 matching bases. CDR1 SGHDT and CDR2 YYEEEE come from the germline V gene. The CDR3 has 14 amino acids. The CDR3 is CASSSGGSNQPQNF. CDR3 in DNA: TGTGCCAGCAGCTCGGGGGGAAGCAATCAGCCCCAGAATTTT.

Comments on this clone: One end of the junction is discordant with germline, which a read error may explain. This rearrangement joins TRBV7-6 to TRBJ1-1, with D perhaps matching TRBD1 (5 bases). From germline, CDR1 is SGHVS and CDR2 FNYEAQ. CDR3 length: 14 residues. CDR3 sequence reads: CASSLQGMNPEAFF. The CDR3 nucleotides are TGTGCCAGCAGCTTACAGGGCATGAACCCTGAAGCTTTCTTT.

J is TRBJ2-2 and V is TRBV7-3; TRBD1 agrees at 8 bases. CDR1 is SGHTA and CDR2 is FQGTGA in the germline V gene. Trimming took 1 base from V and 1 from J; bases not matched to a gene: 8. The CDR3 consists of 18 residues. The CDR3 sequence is CASSLMQWGTGNTGELFF. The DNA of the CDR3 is TGTGCCAGCAGCTTAATGCAGTGGGGGACAGGGAACACCGGGGAGCTGTTTTTT.

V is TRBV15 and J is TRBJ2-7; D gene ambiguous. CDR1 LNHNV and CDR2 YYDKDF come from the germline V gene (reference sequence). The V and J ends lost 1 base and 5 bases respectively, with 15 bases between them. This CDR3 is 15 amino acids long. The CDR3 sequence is CATSRGQASPNEQYF. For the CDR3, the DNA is TGTGCCACCAGCAGAGGCCAAGCTAGTCCGAACGAGCAGTACTTC.